These T cell receptor beta chains were read from a single sample in a study of beta chain features in type 1 diabetes. The protocol was immunoSEQ multiplex PCR, while the TCRdb copy is restricted to in-frame clones and leaves out a portion. The table includes about 250,000 clones, roughly 14% detected once. The sample consisted of naive CD4+ T cells from blood. The receptors come from a woman between 35 and 50 years old in good health. Both conserved end residues are part of each CDR3. The order of the fields is V gene, J gene, clone size, D gene, CDR3 DNA, CDR3 protein. The D gene is left open where the match is weak. Expanded clones get a size class; other rows say once, few or many, or leave the size out.

>TRBV10-3|TRBJ2-7|.|TRBD1
TGTGCCATCAGTTCCGGGACAGGGGCTGGCGAGCAGTACTTC
CAISSGTGAGEQYF
>TRBV28|TRBJ1-5|few|.
TGTGCCAGCAGCCCCCTCGGGCAGCCCCAGCATTTT
CASSPLGQPQHF
>TRBV6-6|TRBJ2-5|few|.
TGTGCCAGCAGTTACACGGACACACAAGAGACCCAGTACTTC
CASSYTDTQETQYF
>TRBV19|TRBJ2-7|few|TRBD1
TGTGCCAGTAGTACCGGACAGGGGTACTCCTACGAGCAGTACTTC
CASSTGQGYSYEQYF
>TRBV18|TRBJ1-2|few|TRBD1
TGTGCCAGCTCACCAACAGGGGAGGATGGCTACACCTTC
CASSPTGEDGYTF
>TRBV19|TRBJ2-1|.|TRBD2
TGTGCCAGTAGTTCCCTGGGACTAGCGGGGACCCTCAATGAGCAGTTCTTC
CASSSLGLAGTLNEQFF
>TRBV11-2|TRBJ2-7|.|.
TGTGCCAGCAGCCCCCCAGGGTGGTACGAGCAGTACTTC
CASSPPGWYEQYF
>TRBV6-5|TRBJ1-4|.|TRBD1
TGTGCCAGCAGTTACCAGTCGACAGGGCCTAATGAAAAACTGTTTTTT
CASSYQSTGPNEKLFF
>TRBV7-9|TRBJ2-1|few|.
TGTGCCAGCAGCTATACAGGGTACTCCAATGAGCAGTTCTTC
CASSYTGYSNEQFF
>TRBV6-5|TRBJ1-2|few|TRBD1
TGTGCCAGCTCTGGACAGGGTTATGGCTACACCTTC
CASSGQGYGYTF
>TRBV10-3|TRBJ2-6|.|TRBD2
TGTGCCATCAGTGAATGGGGGGGGTTGTCTGGGGCCAACGTCCTGACTTTC
CAISEWGGLSGANVLTF
>TRBV21-1|TRBJ1-3|.|.
TGTGCCAGCAGCCAAGGACAAAGGCACACCATATATTTT
CASSQGQRHTIYF
>TRBV5-1|TRBJ1-2|few|.
TGCGCCAGCGGCTCGACAGGCCCTTCTCTCTATGGCTACACCTTC
CASGSTGPSLYGYTF
>TRBV19|TRBJ2-3|.|.
TGTGCCAGTAGTAACAGGATCCTAGATACGCAGTATTTT
CASSNRILDTQYF
>TRBV7-9|TRBJ2-2|.|.
TGTGCCAGCAAAAGGGCAGGGGCGAACACCGGGGAGCTGTTTTTT
CASKRAGANTGELFF
>TRBV7-2|TRBJ2-5|.|TRBD2
TGTGCCAGCAGCTTAGCCGGGGGGGCTTGGGCCGGGGTGGAGACCCAGTACTTC
CASSLAGGAWAGVETQYF
>TRBV6-1|TRBJ1-5|.|TRBD1
TGTGCCAGCAGGCTTCCGGGACAGAATCAGCCCCAGCATTTT
CASRLPGQNQPQHF
>TRBV11-2|TRBJ2-1|.|.
TGTGCCAGCAGCTTAACGTGGCTAGCCTACAATGAGCAGTTCTTC
CASSLTWLAYNEQFF
>TRBV25-1|TRBJ2-7|.|TRBD2
TGTGCCAGCAGTGAAGGACTAGCGGAGAGCTACGAGCAGTACTTC
CASSEGLAESYEQYF
>TRBV5-1|TRBJ2-3|few|.
TGCGCCAGCAGCTTGGGACAGGACCCAGATACGCAGTATTTT
CASSLGQDPDTQYF
>TRBV5-4|TRBJ2-5|.|.
TGTGCCAGCAGCCCCGGCGGTCGAGGAGAGACCCAGTACTTC
CASSPGGRGETQYF
>TRBV5-6|TRBJ2-1|few|TRBD2
TGTGCCAGCAGCTTGGGTGCGGGGGACGGGGGTGAGCAGTTCTTC
CASSLGAGDGGEQFF
>TRBV6-5|TRBJ2-1|few|TRBD2
TGTGCCAGCAAGATAGCGGGGGGCTACAATGAGCAGTTCTTC
CASKIAGGYNEQFF
>TRBV7-2|TRBJ2-1|few|TRBD1
TGTGCCAGCAGCTTAGGACAGGGGGCCTACAATGAGCAGTTCTTC
CASSLGQGAYNEQFF
>TRBV7-2|TRBJ2-7|few|.
TGTGCCAGCAGCTTAGTGGCATTCTACGAGCAGTACTTC
CASSLVAFYEQYF
>TRBV5-1|TRBJ1-2|.|TRBD1
TGCGCCAGCAGCTTGTCCCAGGGGGATGGCTACACCTTC
CASSLSQGDGYTF
>TRBV7-9|TRBJ2-7|few|TRBD2
TGTGCCAGCAGCGGGGGAGGGGCACTCCCCTACGAGCAGTACTTC
CASSGGGALPYEQYF
>TRBV10-2|TRBJ1-2|.|.
TGCGCCAGCAGTGAATCGGGCTATGGCTACACCTTC
CASSESGYGYTF
>TRBV7-8|TRBJ2-1|few|.
TGTGCCATCCATGGGGGGGACAGGTCTAGTCGTGAGCAGTTCTTC
CAIHGGDRSSREQFF
>TRBV7-8|TRBJ1-2|.|TRBD1
TGTGCCAGCAGCTTAGCGATGGTCCCTTTACAGGGGAGAGGATATGGCTACACCTTC
CASSLAMVPLQGRGYGYTF
>TRBV9|TRBJ2-1|.|TRBD2
TGTGCCAGCAGCGTTTCAGCGGGGGCGATTCACGGGCAGTTCTTC
CASSVSAGAIHGQFF
>TRBV4-2|TRBJ2-1|.|TRBD2
TGTGCCAGCAGCCAAGAACGGTACAGGACTAGCTTCATAGAGAATGAGCAGTTCTTC
CASSQERYRTSFIENEQFF
>TRBV11-2|TRBJ2-5|.|.
TGTGCCAGCAGCTCGTTGGGGGGGCCTCAAGAGACCCAGTACTTC
CASSSLGGPQETQYF
>TRBV9|TRBJ2-2|.|TRBD2
TGTGCCAGCAGCTTGCGGGGGGGCGGACCGAACACCGGGGAGCTGTTTTTT
CASSLRGGGPNTGELFF
>TRBV19|TRBJ1-3|.|.
TGTGCCAGTGCCGACAGGTCTGGAAACACCATATATTTT
CASADRSGNTIYF
>TRBV2|TRBJ2-7|.|TRBD1
TGTGCCAGCAGGGGCTCGGGACAGGGGGTTCCAAGGCCCTTCTACGAGCAGTACTTC
CASRGSGQGVPRPFYEQYF
>TRBV7-9|TRBJ2-3|few|TRBD2
TGTGCCAGCAGCTTCGCTAGCGGGGGGTTCCCCACAGATACGCAGTATTTT
CASSFASGGFPTDTQYF
>TRBV7-9|TRBJ2-2|few|.
TGTGCCAGCGGTCAGCGGAACACCGGGGAGCTGTTTTTT
CASGQRNTGELFF
>TRBV28|TRBJ1-2|.|TRBD1
TGTGCCAGCAGTTCACAGGGGATGTATGGCTACACCTTC
CASSSQGMYGYTF
>TRBV2|TRBJ1-1|.|.
TGTGCCAGCAGTGAAGGACGGGGGGCTGAAGCTTTCTTT
CASSEGRGAEAFF
>TRBV29-1|TRBJ2-7|many|TRBD1
TGCAGCGTCCCGGGACAGGGGACCTACGAGCAGTACTTC
CSVPGQGTYEQYF